The clone carrying this T cell receptor (beta chain) occurred many times. This entry belongs to a study of blood T cells in healthy people across ages. Next came a second PCR, run for about 7 to 12 cycles, which used a sample-barcoded 5' primer along with a J-beta primer mix. From the 5' RACE reads, TCRdb called clonotypes with MiXCR, one entry per CDR3 protein. The sample has 750,000 to 1,000,000 distinct CDR3 sequences, just under 30% seen once. The authors drew around 11 milliliters of peripheral blood from each donor. The CDR3 contains 14 residues. Germline V lookup: CDR1 MNHEY, CDR2 SVGAGI. The junction had 6 bases not matched to a gene; V was cut back by 6 bases and J by 4 bases. This same sample was also part of a study on T cells of mothers and their children. That work contributes: Over 8.5 million reads per mother and 2.5 million to 3 million per child were obtained.

Sequencing was done on a sample of blood. The sequence came from a middle-aged woman in good health. This chain connects TRBV6-5 to TRBJ1-2; 9 bases are shared with TRBD1. CDR3 in DNA: TGTGCCAGCAGACTGGGACAGGGACTCTATGGCTACACCTTC. It translates to CASRLGQGLYGYTF.